This TCR beta chain appears in the sequencing data of a study of cytomegalovirus exposure and HLA in healthy donors (dated by TCRdb to 2015 to 2018). A note on the overall study: A later analysis indicated that the 130 or so validation repertoires were generated on the platform also employed for the 670 or so repertoires of the first cohort. The study aimed to test whether cataloging public T cell receptors could reveal signatures of past pathogen exposure. In addition to the first cohort of 666 subjects, a separate validation cohort of 100 to 150 different subjects was used. To predict cytomegalovirus infection status, the study combined high-throughput TCR immunosequencing, statistical association of individual TCRs with disease status, and machine learning. The paper as a whole reports these results and caveats: The classifier was reported to diagnose cytomegalovirus status with high specificity and sensitivity in both the original and validation cohorts. Most TCR sequences were observed very rarely across donors, whereas some public TCRs were present in many individuals. In vitro tests confirmed that a few of the cytomegalovirus-associated TCR beta chains recognize cytomegalovirus antigens. The study listed 150 to 200 TCR beta chains as associated with cytomegalovirus. The authors suggested that the approach could potentially be generalized to other disease states and immunological phenotypes. In a later analysis, TCRs clustered in the first cohort were found to also tend to co-occur in the approximately 120 validation repertoires, with approximately 94% of cluster scores above 0. A later analysis lacked HLA typing for the validation cohort, so it scored co-occurrence in that cohort across all 110 or so repertoires.

Library prep was done by the immunoSEQ multiplex PCR assay. For the original study's pipeline: A statistical classification framework was built for diagnosing cytomegalovirus status from the catalog of TCR beta chain sequences. This is the immuneACCESS table as TCRdb keeps it, with only in-frame sequences that have V and J called. A part of the clones is gone; compared with another copy, unresolved V genes explain less than half, and the rest is unexplained. That table gives V, J and clone size, and the DNA gave D and trimming. This sample gives 250,000 to 400,000 clones in total; over 75% of them show up just once. Together, the top ten hold 0.9% to 1% of the sample. Notes on this clone: Its antigen remains unidentified. There are no base qualities to consult, and no much larger clone falls within one base.

Trimming at the junction amounts to 3 bases on V and 14 bases on J, and the germline ends lie 25 bases apart. CDR1 and CDR2 (MNHNS, SASEGT) derive from the germline V gene. The CDR3 contains 16 residues, cysteine and phenylalanine counted. Only the CDR3 DNA stays, 48 bases, in frame from base 1. Donors formed part of the validation cohort, which comprised 120 subjects and was distinct from the first cohort of 666 subjects. The receptor was isolated from a man aged 30 to 39 in good health and CMV-seronegative. The sequenced sample was PBMCs. The rearranged chain carries TRBV6-1 and TRBJ1-4; possibly the D gene is TRBD1, per 5 matching bases. In nucleotide form, the sequence is TGTGCCAGCAGTGAGGGACTCGGGGAGTGGAAGGTTGATCTGTTTTTT. This sequence encodes CASSEGLGEWKVDLFF.